What follows describes a single T cell receptor (beta chain). The antigen remains undetermined. Via MiXCR, TCRdb re-called the reads, giving one row per CDR3 protein. The data hold about 920,000 distinct CDR3 sequences, with around a third observed a single time. The data are from a study of T cell repertoires in cytomegalovirus infection. V lost 6 bases and J lost 4, with 9 bases in between. The CDR3 totals 11 residues. The V gene's germline CDR1 is DFQATT and CDR2 SNEGSKA (reference sequence). Study-level points and caveats: Dominating the ex vivo response were TCR beta clonotypes that were CMV-specific and HLA-C-restricted.

The chain uses TRBV20-1 and TRBJ1-1; D is ambiguous. The receptor comes from a human donor in good health (CMV status not recorded). Some clones in this sample may be carry-over from other donors' samples. Specimen: cultured CD8+ T cells from PBMCs, collected from culture after CMV antigen stimulation. The CDR3 DNA is TGCAGTGCCCTCTATGGCACTGAAGCTTTCTTT. It codes for CSALYGTEAFF.